This TCR beta chain was retrieved from a study of T cell clonality in common variable immunodeficiency. Overall study results and limits: T cell subpopulation sequencing would be needed to explain CVID clonality. Reportedly, TCR beta sequences from common variable immunodeficiency showed fewer deletions and N-nucleotide insertions. CVID subjects shared fewer TCRbeta clones than healthy controls did.

This CDR3 comprises 19 residues. Germline V CDR1 and CDR2: PRHDT, FYEKMQ (reference sequence). Trimming removed 5 bases at V and 0 bases at J, with 24 bases between. Both groups were predominantly of Caucasian heritage. Clones were read by immunoSEQ multiplex PCR, and TCRdb kept only the in-frame ones, dropping some. This sample comprises 40,000 to 50,000 clones, none seen once only. This clone was picked up many times. Its antigen is not identified. The CDR3 goes on 3 residues after the read ends, and that part is filled in from the germline J gene. What was sequenced was peripheral blood mononuclear cells. The receptor was derived from a person between 18 and 75 years old in good health. This chain uses TRBV13 with TRBJ2-3; no firm D call. The CDR3 loop reads CASSPPGYSEFYSTDTQYF. The part of the CDR3 DNA that was read is TGTGCCAGCAGCCCCCCGGGTTATAGTGAATTTTATAGCACAGATACG.